A single sample is the source of the 17 T cell receptor beta chains below, sequenced in a study of blood T cells in healthy people across ages. A second PCR of 7 to 11 cycles used a sample-barcoded 5' primer and a J-beta primer mix. Each CDR3 protein gets one entry after TCRdb re-called the 5' RACE reads with MiXCR. Here the sample spans some 1.5 million distinct CDR3 sequences, about 45% being singletons. Sequences were obtained from blood. The source is a woman younger than 30 in good health.

As for this clonotype: One end of the junction does not line up with germline, which may come from a read error. The V and J genes are TRBV7-2 and TRBJ1-2; no definite D call. The V gene's germline CDR1 is SGHTA and CDR2 FQGNSA. This CDR3 has 14 amino acids. The DNA of the CDR3 is TGTGCCATCAGCTCGCTCCCTACAGCTTATGGCTACACCTTC. Translated, it gives CAISSLPTAYGYTF. Complete variable domain (other parts from reference TRBV7-2 and TRBJ1-2): GAGVSQSPSNKVTEKGKDVELRCDPISGHTALYWYRQSLGQGLEFLIYFQGNSAPDKSGLPSDRFSAERTGGSVSTLTIQRTQQEDSAVYLCAISSLPTAYGYTFGSGTRLTVV.

This clonotype was observed a handful of times. The chain couples TRBV20-1 to TRBJ1-3; D remains ambiguous. There are 14 residues in the CDR3. Germline CDR1 and CDR2: DFQATT and SNEGSKA (reference sequence). V was clipped by 2 bases and J by 3 bases, with 11 bases between them. The CDR3 protein is CSARQAPLGNTIYF. CDR3 DNA sequence: TGCAGTGCTAGACAGGCCCCGCTTGGAAACACCATATATTTT.

The V gene is TRBV25-1, the J gene TRBJ2-5, with 9 bases matching TRBD2. Germline V lookup: CDR1 MGHDK, CDR2 SYGVNS. Trimming took 3 bases from V and 11 from J; bases not matched to a gene: 13. This CDR3 contains 15 residues. The CDR3 here is CASSDLAGRYNEQYF. DNA of the CDR3: TGTGCCAGCAGTGATCTAGCGGGAAGGTACAATGAGCAGTACTTC.

This clonotype was counted only a few times. The gene calls are TRBV9 and TRBJ2-5; 7 nucleotides line up with TRBD2. The CDR3 contains 17 residues. The germline CDR1 and CDR2 sequences are SGDLS and YYNGEE. Unmatched junction bases numbered 12, after V lost 4 bases and J lost 0 bases. CDR3 DNA: TGTGCCAGCAGCACGGGGAGGGGATCTGAACACCAAGAGACCCAGTACTTC. Encoded protein: CASSTGRGSEHQETQYF.

This clonotype has a handful of counts. The chain carries TRBV7-9 and TRBJ2-1, with unresolved D. The V end lost 3 bases, the J end lost 3 bases, and 15 bases lay between the germline ends. The CDR3 totals 16 residues. The germline V gene encodes CDR1 SEHNR and CDR2 FQNEAQ (reference sequence). The CDR3 coding sequence is TGTGCCAGCAGCTTGCTGGGCAGAGAAGACTACAATGAGCAGTTCTTC. It codes for CASSLLGREDYNEQFF. Looking up the rest from reference TRBV7-9 and TRBJ2-1 gives the full variable domain: DTGVSQNPRHKITKRGQNVTFRCDPISEHNRLYWYRQTLGQGPEFLTYFQNEAQLEKSRLLSDRFSAERPKGSFSTLEIQRTEQGDSAMYLCASSLLGREDYNEQFFGPGTRLTVL.

A note on this clonotype: Just one base apart from a much larger clone, this may be a read error. The chain uses TRBV4-3 and TRBJ2-4; TRBD1 matches 9 bases. The germline V gene has CDR1 LGHNA and CDR2 YSLEER. The CDR3 is 16 amino acids. Germline trimming cut 1 base from V and 13 bases from J; bases unmatched to any gene: 14. This CDR3 reads CASSQGTGTGSYKQYF. The CDR3 DNA reads TGCGCCAGCAGCCAAGGAACTGGGACAGGGTCCTACAAGCAGTACTTC.

The chain couples TRBV5-4 to TRBJ2-7, with 11 bases that match TRBD2. The tail of the sequence fits TRBJ2-5 better, so the J call may be wrong. Germline loops: CDR1 SGHNT, CDR2 YYREEE (reference sequence). The CDR3 runs 15 residues. The CDR3 sequence is CASSSPGTSGETQYF. CDR3 DNA: TGTGCCAGCAGCTCCCCCGGGACTAGCGGCGAGACCCAGTACTTC.

This clonotype has ten or more counts. V is TRBV29-1 and J is TRBJ1-1, with D tentatively TRBD1 (6 bases). Germline loops: CDR1 SQVTM, CDR2 ANQGSEA. V gave up 7 bases and J gave up 1 base, with 13 bases separating them. This CDR3 has 13 amino acids. The CDR3 loop reads CSGAQGTNTEAFF. CDR3 nucleotide sequence: TGCAGCGGAGCACAGGGAACGAACACTGAAGCTTTCTTT. The entire variable domain, with the rest obtained from reference TRBV29-1 and TRBJ1-1, is as follows: SAVISQKPSRDICQRGTSLTIQCQVDSQVTMMFWYRQQPGQSLTLIATANQGSEATYESGFVIDKFPISRPNLTFSTLTVSNMSPEDSSIYLCSGAQGTNTEAFFGQGTRLTVV.

The sample holds a few counts of this clonotype. This rearrangement joins TRBV29-1 to TRBJ1-2; no clear D. The germline CDR1 and CDR2 sequences are SQVTM and ANQGSEA. This CDR3 contains 17 residues. The V end lost 0 bases, the J end lost 3 bases, and 20 bases lay between the germline ends. The DNA for the CDR3 is TGCAGCGTTGAAGAGCCCTTAGGGCGCGGCGGTCACTATGGCTACACCTTC. Protein product: CSVEEPLGRGGHYGYTF.

This clonotype was counted a few times. The chain is built from TRBV5-1 and TRBJ2-5; the D call may be TRBD1 or TRBD2 (6 bases each). Germline lookup yields CDR1 SGHRS and CDR2 YFSETQ. CDR3 length equals 14 residues. Between the trimmed V and J ends, which lost 6 bases and 4 bases, there was a span of 16 bases. The DNA of the CDR3 is TGCGCCAGCACCTTTATAGGGGGAGGAGAGACCCAGTACTTC. Translated, it gives CASTFIGGGETQYF.

This clonotype was counted a few times. CDR3 protein: CASTQMGRSGTEAFF. The CDR3 DNA is TGTGCCAGCACCCAAATGGGGAGATCCGGAACTGAAGCTTTCTTT. The rearrangement joins TRBV6-5 to TRBJ1-1; D gene uncertain. Germline assignment: CDR1 MNHEY and CDR2 SVGAGI. The CDR3 totals 15 residues. V dropped 7 bases and J dropped 5 bases, with 20 bases sitting between them.

Many counts were recorded for this clonotype. The chain employs TRBV12-3 or TRBV12-4 and TRBJ2-2; 11 bases are a match to TRBD1. Unmatched junction bases numbered 3, after V lost 4 bases and J lost 5 bases. CDR3 size: 15 residues. This CDR3 reads CASSSDRGRTGELFF. CDR3 nucleotides: TGTGCCAGCAGTTCGGACAGGGGGCGGACCGGGGAGCTGTTTTTT.

This clonotype was picked up a small number of times. The chain's CDR3 is CSVFPSEEGDTQYF. CDR3 sequence (DNA): TGCAGCGTTTTTCCCAGCGAGGAGGGAGATACGCAGTATTTT. The V call is TRBV29-1, the J call TRBJ2-3, with a tentative D call TRBD2 (6 bases). The CDR3 extends over 14 amino acids. The germline CDR1 and CDR2 sequences are SQVTM and ANQGSEA. The germline V and J ends were trimmed by 5 bases and 5 bases, with 17 bases remaining between them.

This clonotype has more than one count but fewer than ten. The V and J genes are TRBV7-2 and TRBJ2-1, with TRBD1 matching 8 bases. V lost 5 bases and J lost 8; bases outside the gene matches: 8. Germline CDR1 and CDR2: SGHTA and FQGNSA. This CDR3 has 14 amino acids. CDR3 in DNA: TGTGCCAGCAGCCCCGACAGGGGTAGAGATGAGCAGTTCTTC. It yields the protein CASSPDRGRDEQFF.

This clonotype was counted a few times. The chain couples TRBV3-1 to TRBJ2-1, with D possibly being TRBD1 (5 bases). With the DNA end fitting TRBJ2-7 better, the J assignment may be wrong. There are 14 residues in the CDR3. The germline V gene has CDR1 LGHDT and CDR2 YNNKEL (reference sequence). DNA of the CDR3: TGTGCCAGCAGCCAAGGGGGCCCGTACAATGAGCAGTACTTC. Its protein is CASSQGGPYNEQYF.

This clonotype was observed a handful of times. This sequence joins TRBV7-9 and TRBJ1-1; no firm D call. This CDR3 contains 14 residues. V lost 6 bases, J lost 1 base, and 12 bases lay in between. Germline V gene lookup returns CDR1 SEHNR and CDR2 FQNEAQ (reference sequence). The CDR3 DNA reads TGTGCCAGCAGTTCGGGGTTTGAGAACACTGAAGCTTTCTTT. Its protein is CASSSGFENTEAFF.

V gene TRBV6-2 or TRBV6-3 combines with J gene TRBJ2-7, with D tentatively TRBD1 or TRBD2 (5 bases each). Trimming shortened V by 2 bases and J by 2 bases, and 16 bases separated the two germline ends. Germline CDR1 MNHEY, CDR2 SVGEGT. The CDR3 is 16 amino acids. CDR3 loop: CASSYMPRDGTYEQYF. DNA for the CDR3: TGTGCCAGCAGTTACATGCCCCGGGACGGAACCTACGAGCAGTACTTC.